Included here is one TCR beta chain sequence, with context. What it binds is unknown. 13 Jbeta primers and 60 Vbeta primers were used for the PCR. Clones were read by immunoSEQ multiplex PCR, and TCRdb kept only the in-frame ones, dropping some. Found here are approximately 110,000 clones; the top ten clones hold roughly 0.64%. These data are taken from a study of cytomegalovirus exposure and HLA in healthy donors. On the study more broadly: Ancestry clustering placed about 86% of more than 350 genotyped donors in the Caucasian-associated cluster.

V lost 3 bases and J lost 4; bases outside the gene matches: 4. Germline V gene lookup returns CDR1 LNHDA and CDR2 SQIVND (reference sequence). The CDR3 contains 14 residues. Notes on the study in general: Specificity for CMV antigens was confirmed in vitro for a few of the CMV-associated chains. TCR beta sequences reportedly predicted the HLA-A and HLA-B alleles of most subjects accurately. On later analysis, the bulk of CMV-associated TCR beta chains appeared to be HLA-restricted.

This sequence joins TRBV19 and TRBJ1-2; 8 nucleotides align to TRBD1. The sequenced material came from PBMCs. The TCR comes from a man in his fifties in good health and CMV-seronegative. The CDR3 coding sequence is TGTGCCAGTAGTATCGCTACAGGGGGCTATGGCTACACCTTC. This codes for CASSIATGGYGYTF.